This T cell receptor beta chain was sequenced for a study of blood T cell repertoires in COVID-19. Trimming stripped 4 bases from V and 4 bases from J, with 17 bases between. From germline, CDR1 is MGHRA and CDR2 YSYEKL. The CDR3 runs 15 residues. Only in-frame clones appear in the TCRdb table, and some are missing; sequencing was by immunoSEQ multiplex PCR. The data show some 200,000 clones, 80% to 90% seen once. This TCR was sampled from a woman at least 80 years old with active or convalescent COVID-19. The specimen was peripheral blood. This chain connects TRBV4-1 to TRBJ2-7, with a weak D call TRBD1 (6 bases). CDR3 amino acids: CASSLDTGIFYEQYF. The CDR3 DNA sequence: TGCGCCAGCAGCCTCGACACAGGGATTTTTTACGAGCAGTACTTC.